A single sample is the source of the 2 T cell receptor beta chains below, sequenced in a study of blood T cell repertoires in COVID-19. TCRdb's table, derived via immunoSEQ multiplex PCR, lists solely in-frame clones and lacks some. The sample includes about 190,000 clones, roughly 77% of them seen just once. Sequenced material: PBMCs or T cells enriched from blood (not recorded which). Receptors were obtained from a woman between 45 and 60 years old with acute COVID-19.

The rearrangement joins TRBV9 to TRBJ2-5, with 8 nucleotides matching TRBD2. The CDR3 contains 14 residues. Germline assignment: CDR1 SGDLS and CDR2 YYNGEE. J lost 5 bases, V lost 3 bases, and 6 bases had no gene match. For the CDR3, the DNA is TGTGCCAGCAGCGGATCCGGGGGGGCGGAGACCCAGTACTTC. It codes for CASSGSGGAETQYF.

A few counts support this clone. CDR3 residues: CASSLPDYFRDRGLGGYTF. In nucleotides, the CDR3 is TGTGCCAGTAGTCTCCCGGACTACTTCCGGGACAGGGGGCTCGGTGGCTACACCTTC. The chain uses TRBV19 and TRBJ1-2; 12 bases align to TRBD1. CDR3 length: 19 amino acids. Per the germline V gene, CDR1 is LNHDA and CDR2 is SQIVND (reference sequence). V was clipped by 5 bases and J by 7 bases; unmatched bases: 20.